Shown below are 23 T cell receptor beta chains from a single sample sequenced in a study of human T cells and chemical hapten exposure. Noted time point: patch test 1, 2 weeks after DPC sensitization. Treatment reported: therapeutic diphenylcyclopropenone sensitization with weekly scalp DPC. From the RACE reads, TCRdb called clonotypes with MiXCR, one entry per CDR3 protein. This sample has 75,000 to 95,000 distinct CDR3 sequences, with over 9.5% found just once. The sample was whole blood, taken in connection with sensitization to the hapten diphenylcyclopropenone (DPC). The source of these receptors is a woman in her fifties or sixties with alopecia areata. Some clones in this sample may be carry-over from other donors' samples.

In this sample, this clonotype turned up many times. CDR3 residues: CSASAGALYNEQFF. The CDR3 nucleotides read TGCAGTGCAAGTGCGGGGGCTCTGTACAATGAGCAGTTCTTC. The chain couples TRBV20-1 to TRBJ2-1; tentatively, D is TRBD2 (7 bases). With 6 bases removed from V and 4 bases from J, the gap between germline ends came to 16 bases. The CDR3 runs 14 residues. The germline gives CDR1 DFQATT, CDR2 SNEGSKA (reference sequence).

This clonotype was counted a few times. An end of the junction differs from the germline gene, which may be a read error. V usage is TRBV7-2 and J usage is TRBJ1-2; no clear D gene. Germline V gene data show CDR1 as SGHTA and CDR2 as FQGNSA. The CDR3 consists of 14 residues. The DNA for the CDR3 is TGTGCCAGCAGCCCTCCCGGGGATTACTACGGCTACACCTTC. The encoded protein is CASSPPGDYYGYTF.

This clonotype was counted only a few times. The chain couples TRBV27 to TRBJ1-2; TRBD1 might be the D (6 bases). Per the germline V gene, CDR1 is MNHEY and CDR2 is SMNVEV (reference sequence). Deletions cut 3 bases from V and 0 bases from J, with 11 bases between. CDR3 length: 15 amino acids. The CDR3 loop is CASSFRTATNYGYTF. The CDR3 nucleotides are TGTGCCAGCAGTTTTAGGACAGCTACTAACTATGGCTACACCTTC.

This clonotype came up many times. The chain employs TRBV5-4 and TRBJ2-1; 8 bases map to TRBD2. The trim removed 4 bases at V and 7 bases at J, leaving 13 bases unmatched. Germline V gives CDR1 SGHNT, CDR2 YYREEE (reference sequence). CDR3 size: 16 residues. The DNA for the CDR3 is TGTGCCAGCAGCCCCCCGGGAGCGGGGGCAAGGAATGAGCAGTTCTTC. Its protein is CASSPPGAGARNEQFF.

This clonotype showed up many times. The chain's CDR3 is CASSLGVAAEAFF. As DNA, the CDR3 is TGTGCCAGCAGTTTAGGGGTGGCCGCTGAAGCTTTCTTT. This sequence joins TRBV12-3 or TRBV12-4 and TRBJ1-1; D unresolved. Trimming shortened V by 1 base and J by 6 bases, and 9 bases separated the two germline ends. The CDR3 loop spans 13 amino acids.

This clonotype was seen only a few times. The chain employs TRBV7-9 and TRBJ2-2; D call uncertain. There are 10 residues in the CDR3. Trimming pared 4 bases from V and 7 bases from J, leaving 1 base between. Germline lookup yields CDR1 SEHNR and CDR2 FQNEAQ (reference sequence). CDR3 nucleotides: TGTGCCAGCAGCTACGGGGAGCTGTTTTTT. Encoded protein: CASSYGELFF. Together with reference TRBV7-9 and TRBJ2-2, the CDR3 gives the full variable domain: DTGVSQNPRHKITKRGQNVTFRCDPISEHNRLYWYRQTLGQGPEFLTYFQNEAQLEKSRLLSDRFSAERPKGSFSTLEIQRTEQGDSAMYLCASSYGELFFGEGSRLTVL.

The V gene is TRBV7-9, the J gene TRBJ2-3; the D gene is possibly TRBD1 (5 bases). Germline V gene sequence: CDR1 SEHNR, CDR2 FQNEAQ (reference sequence). This CDR3 contains 15 residues. Trimming removed 1 base at V and 2 bases at J, with 10 bases between. The CDR3 sequence is CASSLVQGFTDTQYF. The DNA for the CDR3 is TGTGCCAGCAGCTTAGTTCAGGGCTTCACAGATACGCAGTATTTT.

As for this clonotype: A much larger clone lies one base from this, so it may be a read error. Here the CDR3 omits its conserved ending phenylalanine or tryptophan, so a read error is the likely source. The chain has TRBV7-6 and TRBJ2-1; 10 positions match TRBD2. V gave up 5 bases and J gave up 9 bases; unmatched junction bases: 7. Germline V lookup: CDR1 SGHVS, CDR2 FNYEAQ. The CDR3 covers 14 residues. CDR3 region: CASSPQRGGGEQFS. DNA for the CDR3: TGTGCCAGCAGCCCGCAGCGGGGGGGAGGTGAGCAGTTCTCC.

This clonotype was detected ten times or more. The chain uses TRBV6-6 and TRBJ2-5; D is tentatively TRBD1 or TRBD2 (5 bases each). Per germline, CDR1 MNHNY and CDR2 SVGAGI (reference sequence). Trimming cost V 7 bases and J 2 bases, with 11 bases left between them. The CDR3 is made up of 13 amino acids. CDR3 sequence: CASNTGTQETQYF. CDR3 coding DNA: TGTGCCAGCAACACCGGGACGCAAGAGACCCAGTACTTC.

This clonotype came up a few times. The J gene is TRBJ2-1, the V gene TRBV20-1; D remains ambiguous. V shed 5 bases and J shed 6 bases, with 17 bases lying between them. The CDR3 has 14 amino acids. Looked up from germline, CDR1 is DFQATT and CDR2 is SNEGSKA (reference sequence). CDR3 in amino acids: CSAYPQTSSNEQFF. Written as DNA, the CDR3 is TGCAGTGCTTACCCTCAGACCTCGTCCAATGAGCAGTTCTTC.

In its sample, this clonotype was seen a few times. The chain carries TRBV5-1 and TRBJ1-4; 8 positions agree with TRBD1. The CDR3 extends over 16 amino acids. Germline loops: CDR1 SGHRS, CDR2 YFSETQ. V lost 4 bases and J lost 4; bases outside the gene matches: 9. The CDR3 reads CASSPPGGRGNEKLFF. CDR3 nucleotide sequence: TGCGCCAGCAGCCCCCCAGGGGGCCGGGGTAATGAAAAACTGTTTTTT. Based on the CDR3 plus reference TRBV5-1 and TRBJ1-4, the full variable domain is KAGVTQTPRYLIKTRGQQVTLSCSPISGHRSVSWYQQTPGQGLQFLFEYFSETQRNKGNFPGRFSGRQFSNSRSEMNVSTLELGDSALYLCASSPPGGRGNEKLFFGSGTQLSVL.

The rearrangement links TRBV28 to TRBJ1-5; D is ambiguous. In germline, CDR1 is MDHEN, CDR2 SYDVKM. Trimming removed 6 bases at V and 3 bases at J, with 6 bases between. The CDR3 contains 12 residues. CDR3 loop: CASREPNQPQHF. The DNA for the CDR3 is TGTGCCAGCAGGGAACCCAATCAGCCCCAGCATTTT.

This clonotype was detected only a few times. The rearrangement links TRBV6-6 to TRBJ2-7, with D unresolved. CDR1 is MNHNY and CDR2 is SVGAGI in the germline V gene (reference sequence). V was cut by 2 bases and J by 1 base, with 9 bases left in between. The CDR3 consists of 14 residues. CDR3 DNA sequence: TGTGCCAGCAGTTACGTAATGGTGTCCTACGAGCAGTACTTC. Amino acid sequence: CASSYVMVSYEQYF.

The table lists this clonotype with a few counts. V gene TRBV6-4 combines with J gene TRBJ1-6, with TRBD1 as a possible D gene (6 bases). Germline CDR1 is MRHNA and CDR2 is SNTAGT. Trimming removed 4 bases at V and 7 bases at J, with 11 bases between. The CDR3 consists of 14 residues. CDR3 in amino acids: CASSAGQTNSPLHF. The CDR3 DNA follows: TGTGCCAGCAGTGCCGGACAGACCAATTCACCCCTCCACTTT.

This clonotype was seen ten or more times. V and J are TRBV6-5 and TRBJ1-2, with TRBD1 matching over 7 bases. Germline V CDR1 and CDR2: MNHEY, SVGAGI. The CDR3 extends over 16 amino acids. The J segment lost 5 bases and the V segment lost 0 bases, leaving 9 bases of the junction unmatched. CDR3 nucleotides: TGTGCCAGCAGTTACTCGAGTACGGGCAGGGGGTATGGCTACACCTTC. This translates into CASSYSSTGRGYGYTF.

This chain's CDR3 is CASRISLTGELFF. The CDR3 region has the DNA TGCGCCAGCAGAATCAGCCTAACCGGGGAGCTGTTTTTT. The chain is built from TRBV5-1 and TRBJ2-2, with no clear D. V was shortened by 5 bases and J by 5 bases, with 10 bases between the two germline ends. CDR3 length equals 13 residues. The germline V gene has CDR1 SGHRS and CDR2 YFSETQ.

This clonotype was seen many times. V and J are TRBV29-1 and TRBJ1-1, with 10 bases lining up with TRBD1. The V gene end was trimmed by 8 bases and the J gene end by 4 bases; junction bases not matched to a gene: 10. CDR3 size: 14 residues. Germline V gives CDR1 SQVTM, CDR2 ANQGSEA. CDR3 loop: CSTSRDRGSTEAFF. CDR3 nucleotide sequence: TGCAGCACGTCCCGGGACAGGGGTAGCACTGAAGCTTTCTTT.

This clonotype was seen a few times. The chain links TRBV20-1 to TRBJ1-2; D remains ambiguous. The V end lost 6 bases, the J end lost 0 bases, and 20 bases lay between the germline ends. There are 16 residues in the CDR3. CDR1 is DFQATT and CDR2 is SNEGSKA in the germline V gene (reference sequence). Here the CDR3 reads CSARTGIDWANYGYTF. The CDR3 region has the DNA TGCAGTGCCCGGACGGGGATCGACTGGGCTAACTATGGCTACACCTTC.

This clonotype has ten or more counts. The V call is TRBV9, the J call TRBJ1-1; 9 positions agree with TRBD1. The CDR3 loop spans 15 amino acids. V lost 4 bases and J lost 5; bases outside the gene matches: 9. CDR1 is SGDLS and CDR2 is YYNGEE in the germline V gene. CDR3 nucleotides: TGTGCCAGCAGCCGCGGGACAGGGCTGGGGACTGAAGCTTTCTTT. Residues: CASSRGTGLGTEAFF.

The rearrangement uses TRBV9 and TRBJ2-3; D is uncertain. V lost 5 bases, J lost 4 bases, and 2 bases lay in between. Germline values: CDR1 SGDLS, CDR2 YYNGEE. CDR3 size: 10 residues. The CDR3 sequence is CASRPDTQYF. CDR3 sequence (DNA): TGTGCCAGCAGACCAGATACGCAGTATTTT. The variable domain in full, with the rest retrieved from reference TRBV9 and TRBJ2-3, is DSGVTQTPKHLITATGQRVTLRCSPRSGDLSVYWYQQSLDQGLQFLIQYYNGEERAKGNILERFSAQQFPDLHSELNLSSLELGDSALYFCASRPDTQYFGPGTRLTVL.

V is TRBV29-1 and J is TRBJ2-1; D remains unclear. The germline V and J ends were trimmed by 4 bases and 9 bases, with 13 bases remaining between them. Looked up from germline, CDR1 is SQVTM and CDR2 is ANQGSEA. The CDR3 loop spans 12 amino acids. The CDR3 loop is CSVAQQRAEQFF. The CDR3 DNA follows: TGCAGCGTTGCCCAACAGCGAGCTGAGCAGTTCTTC.

This clonotype showed up many times. The V and J genes are TRBV12-3 or TRBV12-4 and TRBJ1-3, with D perhaps matching TRBD1 (6 bases). Trimming stripped 5 bases from V and 1 base from J, with 15 bases between. The CDR3 extends over 16 amino acids. The CDR3 DNA follows: TGTGCCAGCAGTAACGGACAGTTCGTTTCTGGAAACACCATATATTTT. Protein product: CASSNGQFVSGNTIYF.

This clonotype was observed many times. The chain combines TRBV20-1 with TRBJ2-7; 8 positions agree with TRBD1. This CDR3 contains 16 residues. Germline assignment: CDR1 DFQATT and CDR2 SNEGSKA (reference sequence). The ends lost 1 base at V and 0 bases at J; junction bases unmatched: 8. CDR3 region: CSARAYRTGNSYEQYF. CDR3 in DNA: TGCAGTGCTAGAGCCTACCGGACAGGGAACTCCTACGAGCAGTACTTC.